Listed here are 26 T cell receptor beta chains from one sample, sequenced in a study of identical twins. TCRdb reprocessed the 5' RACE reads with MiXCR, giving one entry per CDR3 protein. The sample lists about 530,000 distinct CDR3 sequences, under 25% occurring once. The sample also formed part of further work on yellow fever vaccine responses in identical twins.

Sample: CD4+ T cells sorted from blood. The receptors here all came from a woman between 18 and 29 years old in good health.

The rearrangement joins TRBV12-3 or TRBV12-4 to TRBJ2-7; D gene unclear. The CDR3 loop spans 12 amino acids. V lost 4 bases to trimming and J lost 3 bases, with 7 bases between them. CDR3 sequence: CASSYINYEQYF. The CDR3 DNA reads TGTGCCAGCAGTTACATAAACTACGAGCAGTACTTC.

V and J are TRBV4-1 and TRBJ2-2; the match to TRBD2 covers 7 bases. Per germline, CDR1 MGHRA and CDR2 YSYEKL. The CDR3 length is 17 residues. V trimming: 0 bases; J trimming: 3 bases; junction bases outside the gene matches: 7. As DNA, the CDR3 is TGCGCCAGCAGCCAAGACGGGGGAGGGTGGGACACCGGGGAGCTGTTTTTT. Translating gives CASSQDGGGWDTGELFF.

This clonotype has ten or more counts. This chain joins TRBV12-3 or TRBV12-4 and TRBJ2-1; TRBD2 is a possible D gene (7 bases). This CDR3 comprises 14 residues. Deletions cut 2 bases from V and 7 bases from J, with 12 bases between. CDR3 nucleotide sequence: TGTGCCAGCAGTTTAAGTGGGGGGGCGAATGAGCAGTTCTTC. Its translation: CASSLSGGANEQFF.

CDR3: CASSLETRRTDTQYF. CDR3 bases: TGTGCCAGCAGCTTGGAGACAAGAAGAACAGATACGCAGTATTTT. The V gene is TRBV5-6, the J gene TRBJ2-3; D not certain. The CDR3 is made up of 15 amino acids. Trimming stripped 0 bases from V and 3 bases from J, with 11 bases between. The germline V gene encodes CDR1 SGHDT and CDR2 YYEEEE.

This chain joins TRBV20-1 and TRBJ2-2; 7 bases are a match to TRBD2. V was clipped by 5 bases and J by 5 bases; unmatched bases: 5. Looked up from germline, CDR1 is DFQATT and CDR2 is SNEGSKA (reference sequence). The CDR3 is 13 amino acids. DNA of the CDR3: TGCAGTGCTCGGGAGGTGGAGACCGGGGAGCTGTTTTTT. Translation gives CSAREVETGELFF.

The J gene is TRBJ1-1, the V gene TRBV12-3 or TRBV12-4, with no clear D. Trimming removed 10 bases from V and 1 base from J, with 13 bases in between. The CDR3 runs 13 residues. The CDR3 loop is CAIGISENTEAFF. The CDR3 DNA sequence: TGTGCCATCGGGATTAGTGAGAACACTGAAGCTTTCTTT.

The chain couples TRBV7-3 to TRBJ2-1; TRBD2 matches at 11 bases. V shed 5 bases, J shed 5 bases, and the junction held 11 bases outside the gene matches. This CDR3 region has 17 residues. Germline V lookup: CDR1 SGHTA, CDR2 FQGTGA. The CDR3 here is CASSHRGGTSGDNEQFF. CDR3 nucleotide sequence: TGTGCCAGCAGCCACCGTGGAGGGACTAGCGGAGACAATGAGCAGTTCTTC.

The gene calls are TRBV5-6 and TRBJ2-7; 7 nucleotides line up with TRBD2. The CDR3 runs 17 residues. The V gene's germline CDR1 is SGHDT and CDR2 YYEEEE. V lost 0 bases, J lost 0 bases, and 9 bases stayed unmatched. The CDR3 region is CASSLVPGRANSYEQYF. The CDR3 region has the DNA TGTGCCAGCAGCTTGGTCCCAGGGAGGGCGAACTCCTACGAGCAGTACTTC.

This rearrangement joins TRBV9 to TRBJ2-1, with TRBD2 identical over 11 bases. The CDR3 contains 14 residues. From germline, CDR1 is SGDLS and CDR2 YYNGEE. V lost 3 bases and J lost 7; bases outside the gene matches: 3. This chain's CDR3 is CASSAASGGNEQFF. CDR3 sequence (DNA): TGTGCCAGCAGCGCAGCTAGCGGGGGGAATGAGCAGTTCTTC.

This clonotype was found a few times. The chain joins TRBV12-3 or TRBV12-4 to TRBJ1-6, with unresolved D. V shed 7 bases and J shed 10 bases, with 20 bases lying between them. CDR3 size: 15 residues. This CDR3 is CASTLGHLVGSPLHF. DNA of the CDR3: TGTGCCAGCACTCTTGGGCACCTGGTGGGGTCACCCCTCCACTTT.

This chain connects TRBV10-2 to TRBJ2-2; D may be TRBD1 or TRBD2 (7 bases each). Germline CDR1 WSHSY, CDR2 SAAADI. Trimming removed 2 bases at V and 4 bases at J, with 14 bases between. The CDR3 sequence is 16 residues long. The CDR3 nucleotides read TGCGCCAGCAGTGAGCAGGGGGGGGGCTTCACCGGGGAGCTGTTTTTT. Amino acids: CASSEQGGGFTGELFF.

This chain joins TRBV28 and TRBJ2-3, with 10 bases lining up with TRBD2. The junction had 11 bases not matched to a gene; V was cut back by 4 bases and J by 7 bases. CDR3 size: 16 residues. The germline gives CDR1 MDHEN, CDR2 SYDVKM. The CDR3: CASSSGLAAITNTQYF. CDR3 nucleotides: TGTGCCAGCAGTTCAGGACTAGCGGCGATCACGAATACGCAGTATTTT.

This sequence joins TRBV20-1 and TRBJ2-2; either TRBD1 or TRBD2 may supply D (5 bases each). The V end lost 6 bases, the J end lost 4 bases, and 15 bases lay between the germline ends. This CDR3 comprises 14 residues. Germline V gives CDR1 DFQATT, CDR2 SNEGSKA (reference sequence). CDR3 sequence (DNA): TGCAGTGCATTATTTCCTGGGGGCACCGGGGAGCTGTTTTTT. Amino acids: CSALFPGGTGELFF.

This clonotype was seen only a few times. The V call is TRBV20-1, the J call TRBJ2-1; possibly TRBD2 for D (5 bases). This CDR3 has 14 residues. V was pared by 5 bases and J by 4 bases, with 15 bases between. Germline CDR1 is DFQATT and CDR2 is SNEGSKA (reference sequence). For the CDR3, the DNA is TGCAGTGCTTGGACTGGCCCCCTGTACAATGAGCAGTTCTTC. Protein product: CSAWTGPLYNEQFF.

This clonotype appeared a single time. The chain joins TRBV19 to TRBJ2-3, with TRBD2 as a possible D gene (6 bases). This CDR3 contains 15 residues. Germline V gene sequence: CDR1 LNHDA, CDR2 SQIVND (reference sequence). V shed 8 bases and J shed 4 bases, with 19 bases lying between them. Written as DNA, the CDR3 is TGTGCCAGTGGGATGGAGGGAGGTTTGGCAGATACGCAGTATTTT. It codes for CASGMEGGLADTQYF.

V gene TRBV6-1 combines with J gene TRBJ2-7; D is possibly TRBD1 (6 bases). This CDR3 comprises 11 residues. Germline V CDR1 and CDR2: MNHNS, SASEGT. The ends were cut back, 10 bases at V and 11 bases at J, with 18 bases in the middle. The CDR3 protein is CATSRDTVEYV. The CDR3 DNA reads TGTGCCACCAGCCGGGACACCGTGGAGTACGTC.

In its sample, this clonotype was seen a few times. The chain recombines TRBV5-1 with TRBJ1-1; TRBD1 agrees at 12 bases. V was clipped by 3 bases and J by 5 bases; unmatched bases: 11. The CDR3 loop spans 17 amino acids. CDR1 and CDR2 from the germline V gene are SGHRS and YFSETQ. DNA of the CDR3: TGCGCCAGCAGCTCGGGAGGTCAGGGACAGGGGGCTACTGAAGCTTTCTTT. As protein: CASSSGGQGQGATEAFF.

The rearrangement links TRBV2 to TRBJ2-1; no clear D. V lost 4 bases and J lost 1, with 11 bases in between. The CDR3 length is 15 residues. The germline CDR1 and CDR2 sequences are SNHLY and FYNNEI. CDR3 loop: CASSALERSYNEQFF. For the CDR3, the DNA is TGTGCCAGCAGTGCCCTGGAGAGGTCCTACAATGAGCAGTTCTTC.

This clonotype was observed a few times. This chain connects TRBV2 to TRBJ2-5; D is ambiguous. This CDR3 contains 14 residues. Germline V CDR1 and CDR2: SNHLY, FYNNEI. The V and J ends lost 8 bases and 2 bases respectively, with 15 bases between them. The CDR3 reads CASHETSGQETQYF. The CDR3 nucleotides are TGTGCCAGCCATGAGACGTCCGGGCAAGAGACCCAGTACTTC.

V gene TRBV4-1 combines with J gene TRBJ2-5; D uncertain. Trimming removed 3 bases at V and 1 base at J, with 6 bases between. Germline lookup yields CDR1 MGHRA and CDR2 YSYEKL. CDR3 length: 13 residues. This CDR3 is CASSQTVQETQYF. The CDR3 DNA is TGCGCCAGCAGCCAGACCGTCCAAGAGACCCAGTACTTC.

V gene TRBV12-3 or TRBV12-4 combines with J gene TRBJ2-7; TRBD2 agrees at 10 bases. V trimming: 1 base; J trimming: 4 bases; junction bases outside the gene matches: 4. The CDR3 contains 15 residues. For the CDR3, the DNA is TGTGCCAGCAGTTTAGGAGCGGGAGGGGTTTACGAGCAGTACTTC. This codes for CASSLGAGGVYEQYF.

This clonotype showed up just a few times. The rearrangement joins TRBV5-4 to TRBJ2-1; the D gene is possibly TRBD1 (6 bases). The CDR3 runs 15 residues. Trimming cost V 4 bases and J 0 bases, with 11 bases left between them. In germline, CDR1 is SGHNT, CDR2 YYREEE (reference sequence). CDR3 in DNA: TGTGCCAGCAGCCGGGACACGGGCTCCTACAATGAGCAGTTCTTC. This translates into CASSRDTGSYNEQFF.

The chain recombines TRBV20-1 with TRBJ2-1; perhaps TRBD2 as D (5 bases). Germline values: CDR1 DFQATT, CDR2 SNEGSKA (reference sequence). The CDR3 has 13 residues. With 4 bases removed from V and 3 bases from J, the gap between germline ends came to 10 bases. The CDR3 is CSAILGLYNEQFF. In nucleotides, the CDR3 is TGCAGTGCTATCCTTGGACTCTACAATGAGCAGTTCTTC.

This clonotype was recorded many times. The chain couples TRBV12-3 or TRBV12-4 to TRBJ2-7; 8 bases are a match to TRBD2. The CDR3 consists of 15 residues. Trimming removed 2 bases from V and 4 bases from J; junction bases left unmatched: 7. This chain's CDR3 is CASSLRREGRYEQYF. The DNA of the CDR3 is TGTGCCAGCAGTTTAAGACGGGAGGGCCGGTACGAGCAGTACTTC.

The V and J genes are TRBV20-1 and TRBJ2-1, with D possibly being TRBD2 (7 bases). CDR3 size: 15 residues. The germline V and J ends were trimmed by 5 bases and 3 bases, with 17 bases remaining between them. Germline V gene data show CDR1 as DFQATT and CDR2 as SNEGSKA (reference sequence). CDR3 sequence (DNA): TGCAGTGCTTGGGGCCTGGGAGGGGGCTACAATGAGCAGTTCTTC. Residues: CSAWGLGGGYNEQFF.

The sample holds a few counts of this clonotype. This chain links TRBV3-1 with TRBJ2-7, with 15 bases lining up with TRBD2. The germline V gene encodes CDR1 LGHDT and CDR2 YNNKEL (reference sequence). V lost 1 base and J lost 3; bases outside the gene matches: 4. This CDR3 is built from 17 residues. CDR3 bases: TGTGCCAGCAGCCAAGGGGGACTAGCGGGAGGCCTCTACGAGCAGTACTTC. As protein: CASSQGGLAGGLYEQYF.